This entry is about one TCR beta chain. Its cognate antigen is unknown. Libraries were prepared by immunoSEQ multiplex PCR; TCRdb keeps only in-frame clonotypes and omits some of them. Of about 37,000 clones listed, over 75% are singletons. These data are taken from a study of T cell responses to AZD1222 COVID-19 vaccine. V lost 3 bases to trimming and J lost 5 bases, with 7 bases between them. The CDR3 loop spans 12 amino acids. Study-level findings and limits: Repertoire sampling occurred only after the peak T cell response. Vaccine-associated CD4 TCRs ranged over spike, dominating at 160-218 and 743-854.

The clonotype was recovered from an adult who received the AZD1222 COVID-19 vaccine. Here the sequenced sample was peripheral blood, taken 28 days after the second AZD1222 dose. V and J are TRBV12-3 or TRBV12-4 and TRBJ1-2, with D possibly being TRBD1 (5 bases). The DNA for the CDR3 is TGTGCCAGCAGTTTGACAGAGTATGGCTACACCTTC. This sequence encodes CASSLTEYGYTF.